This T cell receptor beta chain was recorded in a study of siplizumab effects on memory and regulatory T cells. Here immunoSEQ multiplex PCR was the method, and the copy in TCRdb shows in-frame clones only, minus some. The table has more than 95,000 clones, 85% to 95% seen once. This CDR3 has 17 residues. The chain employs TRBV21-1 and TRBJ1-1; the table names TRBD1, a call not compared with the DNA. TRBV21-1 is a pseudogene. The material sequenced was CD4+ T cells sorted from blood. The receptor comes from a human donor in good health. The CDR3 region has the DNA TGTGCCAGCAGCAAAGGGGGCAGGTTTCAATCGGACACTGAAGCTTTCTTT. Protein sequence: CASSKGGRFQSDTEAFF.